These 27 T cell receptor beta chains originate from one sample sequenced in a study of blood T cells in healthy people across ages. Then a second PCR, running about 6 to 12 cycles, was carried out with a sample-barcoded 5' primer and a J-beta primer mix. TCRdb redid the calling of the 5' RACE reads with MiXCR, one entry per CDR3 protein. The sample lists roughly 800,000 distinct CDR3 sequences; nearly 60% were seen once. Sequencing was done on a sample of blood. These TCRs come from a man between 25 and 39 years old in good health.

This clonotype was seen a single time. This sequence joins TRBV20-1 and TRBJ2-4; D is undetermined. The V gene lost 6 bases and the J gene lost 0 bases, with 12 bases spanning the gap. CDR3 length: 14 amino acids. Germline V gene lookup returns CDR1 DFQATT and CDR2 SNEGSKA (reference sequence). CDR3 sequence reads: CSASADLAKNIQYF. The CDR3 coding sequence is TGCAGTGCCTCCGCGGACCTAGCCAAAAACATTCAGTACTTC.

V gene TRBV6-5 combines with J gene TRBJ2-1, with TRBD2 matching over 8 bases. This CDR3 contains 12 residues. Germline CDR1 MNHEY, CDR2 SVGAGI. Trimming took 9 bases from V and 8 from J; bases not matched to a gene: 6. CDR3 in DNA: TGTGCCAGTCGAGCGGGAGCATATGAGCAGTTCTTC. It specifies CASRAGAYEQFF.

The CDR3 reads CAIVSGGANTEAFF. The CDR3 nucleotides read TGTGCCATCGTATCTGGGGGGGCGAACACTGAAGCTTTCTTT. This rearrangement joins TRBV10-3 to TRBJ1-1, with D maybe TRBD1 (6 bases). CDR3 length: 14 residues. Trimming cost V 8 bases and J 1 base, with 14 bases left between them. Germline V CDR1 and CDR2: ENHRY, SYGVKD.

The J gene is TRBJ1-4, the V gene TRBV7-2; D perhaps matches TRBD1 (6 bases). V lost 5 bases and J 8 bases, leaving 15 bases between the germline ends. CDR1 SGHTA and CDR2 FQGNSA come from the germline V gene. This CDR3 has 14 residues. The CDR3 region is CASSRTASSEKLFF. CDR3 DNA sequence: TGTGCCAGCAGCCGGACAGCTTCCAGCGAAAAACTGTTTTTT.

The rearrangement joins TRBV10-3 to TRBJ2-1; 9 bases are shared with TRBD2. This CDR3 contains 15 residues. Germline CDR1 is ENHRY and CDR2 is SYGVKD. Trimming at V came to 5 bases and at J to 7 bases, leaving 9 bases not matched to a gene. DNA of the CDR3: TGTGCCATCAGTCCTATAGCGGGAGTTAATAATGAGCAGTTCTTC. Amino acid sequence: CAISPIAGVNNEQFF.

V is TRBV4-2 and J is TRBJ1-2, with 7 bases lining up with TRBD1. CDR1 is LGHNA, CDR2 YNFKEQ, per germline. The V segment lost 0 bases and the J segment 8 bases; nucleotides outside the gene matches: 18. The CDR3 runs to 18 residues. This CDR3 reads CASSQELGQALNYGGYTF. The CDR3 DNA reads TGTGCCAGCAGCCAAGAGCTCGGACAGGCCCTTAACTATGGCGGCTACACCTTC.

This clonotype was observed a few times. The gene calls are TRBV9 and TRBJ2-1; TRBD2 aligns across 8 bases. This CDR3 contains 15 residues. The junction had 7 bases not matched to a gene; V was cut back by 7 bases and J by 1 base. Germline V gene lookup returns CDR1 SGDLS and CDR2 YYNGEE. CDR3 loop: CASRPPSGSYNEQFF. For the CDR3, the DNA is TGTGCCAGCCGCCCTCCTAGCGGGTCCTACAATGAGCAGTTCTTC. Drawing the rest from reference TRBV9 and TRBJ2-1, the complete variable domain is DSGVTQTPKHLITATGQRVTLRCSPRSGDLSVYWYQQSLDQGLQFLIQYYNGEERAKGNILERFSAQQFPDLHSELNLSSLELGDSALYFCASRPPSGSYNEQFFGPGTRLTVL.

Only one count was recorded for this clonotype. The chain links TRBV2 to TRBJ2-1; the D gene is possibly TRBD2 (6 bases). TRBJ2-7 explains the end of the DNA better; the J call may be wrong. The CDR3 totals 13 residues. CDR1 is SNHLY and CDR2 is FYNNEI in the germline V gene. The CDR3 nucleotides read TGTGCCAGCAGTGAAGTTAGGAGGGACGAGCAGTACTTC. Protein product: CASSEVRRDEQYF.

The V call is TRBV7-8, the J call TRBJ2-5, with TRBD2 matching 7 bases. Unmatched junction bases numbered 5, after V lost 5 bases and J lost 5 bases. This CDR3 is built from 13 residues. Germline V gene lookup returns CDR1 SGHVS and CDR2 FQNEAQ. DNA of the CDR3: TGTGCCAGCAGCGACGGGAGGCTGGAGACCCAGTACTTC. It specifies CASSDGRLETQYF.

V is TRBV4-3 and J is TRBJ2-1; D possibly corresponds to TRBD2 (6 bases). The V and J ends lost 3 bases and 4 bases respectively, with 13 bases between them. Germline lookup yields CDR1 LGHNA and CDR2 YSLEER. The CDR3 extends over 15 amino acids. Written as DNA, the CDR3 is TGCGCCAGCAGCCAGGGGACTGCTGCGTACAATGAGCAGTTCTTC. This sequence encodes CASSQGTAAYNEQFF.

The chain combines TRBV7-6 with TRBJ2-7; 14 nucleotides line up with TRBD2. This CDR3 is 18 amino acids long. From germline, CDR1 is SGHVS and CDR2 FNYEAQ. Trimming took 5 bases from V and 0 from J; bases not matched to a gene: 9. CDR3 coding DNA: TGTGCCAGCAGCGCCGGGACTAGCGGGAGCCCCAGCTCCTACGAGCAGTACTTC. It codes for CASSAGTSGSPSSYEQYF.

The J gene is TRBJ2-3, the V gene TRBV29-1; D is perhaps TRBD2 (5 bases). The CDR3 consists of 15 residues. V lost 3 bases to trimming and J lost 6 bases, with 19 bases between them. Germline V gene data show CDR1 as SQVTM and CDR2 as ANQGSEA. CDR3 coding DNA: TGCAGCGTTGAGGACGGACTCACGGTGAGCGATACGCAGTATTTT. Protein: CSVEDGLTVSDTQYF.

The chain links TRBV14 to TRBJ1-1; 8 nucleotides agree with TRBD1. This CDR3 is 15 amino acids long. Germline CDR1 SGHDN, CDR2 FVKESK. V trimming: 5 bases; J trimming: 4 bases; junction bases outside the gene matches: 9. Here the CDR3 reads CASSKMTTGGTEAFF. CDR3 nucleotide sequence: TGTGCCAGCAGCAAGATGACCACAGGGGGCACTGAAGCTTTCTTT.

This chain uses TRBV5-1 with TRBJ2-5; D is unclear. This CDR3 spans 14 amino acids. V dropped 3 bases and J dropped 7 bases, with 16 bases sitting between them. Germline V lookup: CDR1 SGHRS, CDR2 YFSETQ. In DNA, the CDR3 is TGCGCCAGCAGCTATCGGACGGATCCGGGGACCCAGTACTTC. Translating gives CASSYRTDPGTQYF. Supplemented by reference TRBV5-1 and TRBJ2-5, the full variable domain reads KAGVTQTPRYLIKTRGQQVTLSCSPISGHRSVSWYQQTPGQGLQFLFEYFSETQRNKGNFPGRFSGRQFSNSRSEMNVSTLELGDSALYLCASSYRTDPGTQYFGPGTRLLVL.

This clonotype was detected only once. The CDR3 DNA reads TGTGCCAGCAGTTATTCCGAGCGGGAGGGCTACGAGCAGTACTTC. Protein: CASSYSEREGYEQYF. The V gene is TRBV6-2 or TRBV6-3, the J gene TRBJ2-4, with 10 bases lining up with TRBD2. TRBJ2-7 explains the end of the DNA better; the J call may be wrong. The length of the CDR3 is 15 residues. Germline-derived CDR1 and CDR2 are MNHEY and SVGEGT.

The CDR3 spells CASSYEPGLGNYEQYF. The CDR3 DNA follows: TGTGCCAGCAGTTACGAACCGGGACTAGGCAACTACGAGCAGTACTTC. The rearrangement links TRBV6-2 or TRBV6-3 to TRBJ2-7; 8 bases align to TRBD2. V was clipped by 2 bases and J by 3 bases; unmatched bases: 9. Germline V gene data show CDR1 as MNHEY and CDR2 as SVGEGT. This CDR3 has 16 residues.

The rearrangement links TRBV5-5 to TRBJ2-7, with a weak D call TRBD2 (6 bases). V lost 1 base and J 0 bases, leaving 14 bases between the germline ends. CDR3 length: 16 amino acids. Per germline, CDR1 SGHKS and CDR2 YYEKEE (reference sequence). As DNA, the CDR3 is TGTGCCAGCAGCTTGTCGGCCGGGGGACCCTCCTACGAGCAGTACTTC. Its protein product is CASSLSAGGPSYEQYF.

The V and J genes are TRBV6-1 and TRBJ2-1; 12 bases are shared with TRBD2. The CDR3 extends over 15 amino acids. The V gene end was trimmed by 4 bases and the J gene end by 2 bases; junction bases not matched to a gene: 0. Germline values: CDR1 MNHNS, CDR2 SASEGT. In DNA form, the CDR3 reads TGTGCCAGCAGTGGGACTAGCGGGGCCTACAATGAGCAGTTCTTC. Amino acid sequence: CASSGTSGAYNEQFF.

The V gene is TRBV28, the J gene TRBJ2-1; 8 bases agree with TRBD2. CDR1 MDHEN and CDR2 SYDVKM come from the germline V gene. This CDR3 region has 15 residues. V lost 2 bases, J lost 7 bases, and 7 bases stayed unmatched. CDR3 sequence: CASSLRTSLLNEQFF. CDR3 bases: TGTGCCAGCAGTTTAAGGACTAGCCTTCTGAATGAGCAGTTCTTC.

V gene TRBV28 combines with J gene TRBJ2-4, with 8 bases lining up with TRBD1. The end of the DNA fits TRBJ2-7 better, so the J call may be wrong. CDR3 length: 16 amino acids. Germline V gene data show CDR1 as MDHEN and CDR2 as SYDVKM. DNA of the CDR3: TGTGCCAGCAGTTCAATCCCCGGACAGGGTACCTACGAGCAGTACTTC. This encodes CASSSIPGQGTYEQYF.

This chain joins TRBV11-2 and TRBJ2-4; D not certain. Germline V lookup: CDR1 SGHAT, CDR2 FQNNGV. The germline V and J ends were trimmed by 7 bases and 8 bases, with 15 bases remaining between them. The CDR3 has 13 residues. CDR3 coding DNA: TGTGCCAGCATCTCCCCGGGTGCGGACATTCAGTACTTC. Translated: CASISPGADIQYF.

The chain recombines TRBV7-9 with TRBJ2-1; 12 bases map to TRBD2. Germline lookup yields CDR1 SEHNR and CDR2 FQNEAQ (reference sequence). V shed 5 bases and J 6 bases; nucleotides not matched to a gene: 14. The CDR3 contains 18 residues. CDR3 amino acids: CASSPTSGGSTSLNEQFF. The CDR3 DNA reads TGTGCCAGCAGCCCTACTAGCGGGGGGTCGACCAGCCTCAATGAGCAGTTCTTC.

The count of this clonotype is one. The junction shows a germline mismatch at one end, possibly a read error. The chain has TRBV29-1 and TRBJ1-4; D remains ambiguous. The CDR3 contains 12 residues. Per germline, CDR1 SQVTM and CDR2 ANQGSEA. This chain's CDR3 is CGVEEGGEKLFF. CDR3 nucleotide sequence: TGCGGCGTTGAAGAGGGTGGGGAAAAACTGTTTTTT. Looking up the rest from reference TRBV29-1 and TRBJ1-4 gives the full variable domain: SAVISQKPSRDICQRGTSLTIQCQVDSQVTMMFWYRQQPGQSLTLIATANQGSEATYESGFVIDKFPISRPNLTFSTLTVSNMSPEDSSIYLCGVEEGGEKLFFGSGTQLSVL.

Here the CDR3 reads CSVSMTGDYTF. The CDR3 DNA follows: TGCAGCGTATCAATGACAGGGGACTACACCTTC. The chain uses TRBV29-1 and TRBJ1-2; 8 bases align to TRBD1. Trimming at V came to 6 bases and at J to 10 bases, leaving 7 bases not matched to a gene. The CDR3 runs to 11 residues. Germline CDR1 and CDR2: SQVTM and ANQGSEA.

The chain carries TRBV30 and TRBJ1-3; D not certain. Germline-derived CDR1 and CDR2 are GTSNPN and SVGIG (reference sequence). Trimming removed 2 bases from V and 4 bases from J, with 9 bases in between. The CDR3 has 13 amino acids. CDR3 loop: CAWSLVEGNTIYF. The CDR3 DNA follows: TGTGCCTGGAGTCTGGTAGAAGGAAACACCATATATTTT. Supplemented by reference TRBV30 and TRBJ1-3, the full variable domain reads SQTIHQWPATLVQPVGSPLSLECTVEGTSNPNLYWYRQAAGRGLQLLFYSVGIGQISSEVPQNLSASRPQDRQFILSSKKLLLSDSGFYLCAWSLVEGNTIYFGEGSWLTVV.

This clonotype has only a few counts. V and J are TRBV3-1 and TRBJ1-2, with D hard to call. Germline CDR1 LGHDT, CDR2 YNNKEL (reference sequence). The CDR3 spans 14 residues. V gave up 1 base and J gave up 2 bases, with 8 bases separating them. The CDR3 region is CASSQGEGNYGYTF. CDR3 DNA: TGTGCCAGCAGCCAAGGGGAAGGAAACTATGGCTACACCTTC.

The rearrangement uses TRBV27 and TRBJ2-7, with 7 nucleotides matching TRBD2. Trimming removed 8 bases from V and 4 bases from J; junction bases left unmatched: 8. Germline CDR1 and CDR2: MNHEY and SMNVEV (reference sequence). The CDR3 runs 13 residues. CDR3 sequence reads: CASAGTTSYEQYF. The CDR3 DNA follows: TGTGCCAGCGCGGGGACTACTTCATACGAGCAGTACTTC.